What follows describes a single T cell receptor beta chain. What it binds is not known. This sample is drawn from a study of cytomegalovirus exposure and HLA in healthy donors. The primer mix had 60 Vbeta and 13 Jbeta primers. Clones were sequenced by immunoSEQ multiplex PCR, and TCRdb holds only the in-frame ones, with some missing. The sample holds about 140,000 clones, approximately 75% seen once. Study-level points and caveats: A later analysis associated 15,000 or so TCR beta sequences with HLA alleles at a 0.05 false discovery rate. The majority of TCR sequences were rare, yet some public TCRs appeared in many donors.

This CDR3 contains 16 residues. The germline V gene encodes CDR1 SGHDT and CDR2 YYEEEE. V lost 4 bases, J lost 5 bases, and 14 bases stayed unmatched. The clonotype comes from a male donor in good health and CMV-seronegative. The V gene is TRBV5-6, the J gene TRBJ1-2; TRBD1 aligns across 7 bases. The sample comprised PBMCs. The CDR3 reads CASSIPGTDAPYGYTF. CDR3 bases: TGTGCCAGCAGCATCCCCGGGACAGACGCCCCTTATGGCTACACCTTC.